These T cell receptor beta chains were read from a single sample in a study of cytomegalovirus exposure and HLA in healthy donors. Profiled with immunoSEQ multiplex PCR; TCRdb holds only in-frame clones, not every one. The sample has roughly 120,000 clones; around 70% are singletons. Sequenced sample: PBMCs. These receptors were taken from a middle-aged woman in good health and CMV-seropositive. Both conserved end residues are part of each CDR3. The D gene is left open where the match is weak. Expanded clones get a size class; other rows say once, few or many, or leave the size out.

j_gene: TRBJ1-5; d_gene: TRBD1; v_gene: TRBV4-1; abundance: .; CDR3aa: CASRGGQASNQPQHF; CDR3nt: TGCGCCAGCAGAGGGGGACAGGCCAGCAATCAGCCCCAGCATTTT
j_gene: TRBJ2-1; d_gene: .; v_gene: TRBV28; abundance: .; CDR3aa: CASSFGQSRNEQFF; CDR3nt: TGTGCCAGCAGTTTCGGACAGTCTCGAAATGAGCAGTTCTTC
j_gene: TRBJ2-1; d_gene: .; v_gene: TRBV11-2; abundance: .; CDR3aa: CASTPGDSSRYNEQFF; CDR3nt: TGTGCCAGCACCCCTGGAGACTCGTCACGCTACAATGAGCAGTTCTTC
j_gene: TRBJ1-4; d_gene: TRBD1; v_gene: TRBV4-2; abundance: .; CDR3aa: CASSQGTGGEEKLFF; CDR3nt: TGTGCCAGCAGCCAAGGGACAGGGGGTGAGGAAAAACTGTTTTTT
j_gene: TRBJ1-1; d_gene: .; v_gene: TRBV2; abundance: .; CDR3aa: CASRRGGSTEAFF; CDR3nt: TGTGCCAGCAGGCGCGGGGGGTCCACTGAAGCTTTCTTT
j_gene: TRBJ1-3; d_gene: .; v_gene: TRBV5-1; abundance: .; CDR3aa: CASSPGSSGNTIYF; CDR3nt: TGCGCCAGCAGCCCGGGGAGCTCTGGAAACACCATATATTTT
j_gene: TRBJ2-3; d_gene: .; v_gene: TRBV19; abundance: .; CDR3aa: CASSMERSSTDTQYF; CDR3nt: TGTGCCAGTAGTATGGAGCGGTCTAGCACAGATACGCAGTATTTT
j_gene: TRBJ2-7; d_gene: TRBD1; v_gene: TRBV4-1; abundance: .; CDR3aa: CASSQGRIRDSYEQYF; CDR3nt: TGCGCCAGCAGCCAAGGGCGGATCCGGGACAGCTACGAGCAGTACTTC
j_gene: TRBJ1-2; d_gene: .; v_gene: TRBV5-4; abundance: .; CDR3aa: CASSLAGRQANYGYTF; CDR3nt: TGTGCCAGCAGCTTGGCCGGCAGGCAAGCTAACTATGGCTACACCTTC
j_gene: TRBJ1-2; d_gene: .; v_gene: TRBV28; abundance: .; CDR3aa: CASSLRSNYGYTF; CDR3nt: TGTGCCAGCAGTCTAAGATCTAACTATGGCTACACCTTC
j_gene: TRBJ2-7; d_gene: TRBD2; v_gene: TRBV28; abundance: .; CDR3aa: CASTHPGGTSGRYYEQYF; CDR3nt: TGTGCCAGCACCCATCCTGGCGGGACTAGCGGGAGGTACTACGAGCAGTACTTC
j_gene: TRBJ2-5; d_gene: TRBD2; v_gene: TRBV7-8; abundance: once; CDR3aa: CASSLGLAGVVETQYF; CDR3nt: TGTGCCAGCAGCCTGGGACTAGCGGGAGTCGTGGAGACCCAGTACTTC
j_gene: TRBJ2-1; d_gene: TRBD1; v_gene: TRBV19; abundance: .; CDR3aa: CASIPRDREGPLF; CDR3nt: TGTGCCAGTATCCCCCGGGACAGGGAAGGTCCGCTCTTC
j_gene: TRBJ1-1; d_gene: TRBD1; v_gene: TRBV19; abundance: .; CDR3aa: CASSGQGMNTEAFF; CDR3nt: TGTGCCAGTAGTGGACAGGGAATGAACACTGAAGCTTTCTTT
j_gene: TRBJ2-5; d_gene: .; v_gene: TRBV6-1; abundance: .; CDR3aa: CASSRGGQETQYF; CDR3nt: TGTGCCAGCAGCAGGGGTGGCCAAGAGACCCAGTACTTC
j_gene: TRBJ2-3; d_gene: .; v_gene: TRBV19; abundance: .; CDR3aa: CASSASTVRFGTDTQYF; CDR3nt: TGTGCCAGTAGTGCCTCTACGGTGAGATTCGGCACAGATACGCAGTATTTT
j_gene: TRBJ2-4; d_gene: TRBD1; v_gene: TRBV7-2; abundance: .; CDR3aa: CASSPDRGRPSIQYF; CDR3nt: TGTGCCAGCAGCCCGGACAGGGGGCGGCCTAGCATTCAGTACTTC
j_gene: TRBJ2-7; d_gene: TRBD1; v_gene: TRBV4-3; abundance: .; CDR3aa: CASSSDRISYEQYF; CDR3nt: TGCGCCAGCAGCTCGGACAGGATTTCCTACGAGCAGTACTTC
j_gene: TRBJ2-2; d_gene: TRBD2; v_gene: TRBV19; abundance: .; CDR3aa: CASSSSRDYGTGELFF; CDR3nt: TGTGCCAGTAGTTCTTCTCGGGACTATGGAACCGGGGAGCTGTTTTTT
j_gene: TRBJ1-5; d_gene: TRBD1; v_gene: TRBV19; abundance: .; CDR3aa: CASSALTGGISQPQHF; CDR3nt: TGTGCCAGTAGTGCGTTGACAGGGGGCATTAGTCAGCCCCAGCATTTT
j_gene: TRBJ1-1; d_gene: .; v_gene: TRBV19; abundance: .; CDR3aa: CASSMGWTVDEAFF; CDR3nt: TGTGCCAGTAGTATGGGGTGGACAGTTGATGAAGCTTTCTTT
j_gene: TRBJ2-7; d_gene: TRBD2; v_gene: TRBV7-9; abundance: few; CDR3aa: CSSSSRTSGTDEQYF; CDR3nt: TGTTCCAGCAGCTCAAGGACTAGCGGGACGGACGAGCAGTACTTC
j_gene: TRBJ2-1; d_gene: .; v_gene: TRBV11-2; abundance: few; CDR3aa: CASSPDWSSYNEQFF; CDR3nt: TGTGCCAGCAGCCCTGACTGGAGCTCCTACAATGAGCAGTTCTTC
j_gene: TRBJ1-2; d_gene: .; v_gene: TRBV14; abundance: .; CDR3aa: CASSQAGFNYGYTF; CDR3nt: TGTGCCAGCAGCCAAGCAGGATTTAACTATGGCTACACCTTC
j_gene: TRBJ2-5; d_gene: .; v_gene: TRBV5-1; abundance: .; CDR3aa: CASSAQGLETQYF; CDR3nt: TGCGCCAGCAGCGCCCAGGGTTTGGAGACCCAGTACTTC
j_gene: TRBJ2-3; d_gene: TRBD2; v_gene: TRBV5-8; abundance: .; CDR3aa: CASSWGVAGGTDTQYF; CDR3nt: TGTGCCAGCAGCTGGGGAGTGGCGGGAGGCACAGATACGCAGTATTTT
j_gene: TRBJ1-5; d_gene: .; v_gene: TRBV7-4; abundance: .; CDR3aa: CASELIYGGGKSNQPQHF; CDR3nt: TGTGCCAGCGAGCTTATATATGGGGGGGGTAAGAGCAATCAGCCCCAGCATTTT
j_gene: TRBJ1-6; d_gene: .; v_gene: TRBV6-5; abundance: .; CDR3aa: CASSYRYNSPLHF; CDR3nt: TGTGCCAGCAGTTATAGATATAATTCACCCCTCCACTTT
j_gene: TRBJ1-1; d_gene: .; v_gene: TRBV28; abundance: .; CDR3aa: CATLDRIDTEAFF; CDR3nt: TGTGCCACCCTCGACAGGATAGACACTGAAGCTTTCTTT
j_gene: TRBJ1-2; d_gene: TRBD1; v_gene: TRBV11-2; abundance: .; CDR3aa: CASSFIYRGRGDYGYTF; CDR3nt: TGTGCCAGCAGCTTTATCTACAGGGGGAGGGGGGACTATGGCTACACCTTC
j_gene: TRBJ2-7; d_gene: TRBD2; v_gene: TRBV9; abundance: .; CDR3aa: CASSVERDGPYEQYF; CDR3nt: TGTGCCAGCAGCGTAGAGCGGGATGGGCCCTACGAGCAGTACTTC
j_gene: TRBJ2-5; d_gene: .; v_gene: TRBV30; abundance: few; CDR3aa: CAWSGVGRGGKETQYF; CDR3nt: TGTGCCTGGAGTGGAGTTGGCAGGGGTGGCAAGGAGACCCAGTACTTC